The 16 T cell receptor beta chains given below trace back to one sample, sequenced in a study of blood T cells in healthy people across ages. For the second PCR, which ran for 7 to 11 cycles, a sample-barcoded 5' primer and a J-beta primer mix were used. TCRdb independently ran MiXCR on the 5' RACE reads; one entry per CDR3 protein. The sample holds more than 1,400,000 distinct CDR3 sequences, 42% seen once. The sample comprised blood. The receptors come from a young woman in good health.

The J gene is TRBJ2-7, the V gene TRBV20-1; 9 positions match TRBD2. Gene TRBJ2-5 matches the end of the DNA better, so the J call may be wrong. Germline lookup yields CDR1 DFQATT and CDR2 SNEGSKA (reference sequence). The CDR3 runs to 14 residues. This CDR3 is CSAREGLAGETQYF. The CDR3 DNA reads TGCAGTGCTAGAGAGGGACTAGCAGGCGAGACCCAGTACTTC.

This chain links TRBV27 with TRBJ1-4, with D possibly TRBD1 on 6 matching bases. The CDR3 is 13 amino acids. Germline V lookup: CDR1 MNHEY, CDR2 SMNVEV (reference sequence). The V gene lost 6 bases and the J gene lost 4 bases, with 9 bases spanning the gap. This CDR3 reads CASRDSVNEKLFF. The CDR3 region has the DNA TGTGCCAGCAGGGACAGCGTTAATGAAAAACTGTTTTTT.

V and J are TRBV18 and TRBJ2-7; D ambiguous. The CDR3 loop spans 15 amino acids. The V gene lost 5 bases and the J gene lost 5 bases, with 19 bases spanning the gap. Germline CDR1 is KGHSH and CDR2 is LQKENI. The CDR3 here is CASSSSVTGTHEQYF. CDR3 DNA: TGTGCCAGCTCATCCTCCGTAACTGGCACCCACGAGCAGTACTTC.

The J gene is TRBJ2-4, the V gene TRBV2, with unresolved D. Matching the DNA end better, TRBJ2-7 makes the J call doubtful. The CDR3 spans 13 residues. Per germline, CDR1 SNHLY and CDR2 FYNNEI. The CDR3 DNA reads as TGTGCCAGCAGTGAAGGACATTACTACGAGCAGTACTTC. Amino acid sequence: CASSEGHYYEQYF.

The chain carries TRBV5-1 and TRBJ1-2, with unresolved D. Trimming removed 2 bases from V and 6 bases from J, with 11 bases in between. This CDR3 has 13 residues. Germline values: CDR1 SGHRS, CDR2 YFSETQ. The CDR3 region has the DNA TGCGCCAGCAGCTTCGAGACGGTTAATGGCTACACCTTC. It encodes CASSFETVNGYTF.

This chain connects TRBV20-1 to TRBJ1-5, with D possibly matching TRBD1 (5 bases). CDR1 and CDR2 from the germline V gene are DFQATT and SNEGSKA (reference sequence). Trimming cost V 3 bases and J 5 bases, with 11 bases left between them. There are 13 residues in the CDR3. The CDR3 DNA is TGCAGTGCTAGTGAACAGGCTGATCAGCCCCAGCATTTT. This translates into CSASEQADQPQHF.

This clonotype showed up just a few times. The genes are TRBV29-1 and TRBJ2-7; D is ambiguous. The germline V gene encodes CDR1 SQVTM and CDR2 ANQGSEA. The CDR3 runs 16 residues. Trimming left V 1 base short and J 3 bases short, with 19 bases between. CDR3 sequence reads: CSVEAPGPGGDYEQYF. The CDR3 nucleotides are TGCAGCGTTGAAGCACCGGGCCCAGGTGGGGACTACGAGCAGTACTTC.

The chain combines TRBV27 with TRBJ2-3, with 14 nucleotides matching TRBD2. V gave up 6 bases and J gave up 1 base; unmatched junction bases: 15. The CDR3 has 20 amino acids. Germline assignment: CDR1 MNHEY and CDR2 SMNVEV (reference sequence). The CDR3 loop is CASSPYPGLAGVQGTDTQYF. CDR3 nucleotides: TGTGCCAGCAGCCCTTATCCGGGACTAGCGGGAGTGCAGGGCACAGATACGCAGTATTTT.

The chain couples TRBV7-3 to TRBJ2-5; no reliable D call. The V end lost 2 bases, the J end lost 1 base, and 11 bases lay between the germline ends. The CDR3 covers 15 residues. Germline values: CDR1 SGHTA, CDR2 FQGTGA. This CDR3 is CASSLAGYPQETQYF. In DNA form, the CDR3 reads TGTGCCAGCAGCTTAGCCGGCTATCCCCAAGAGACCCAGTACTTC.

This clonotype was found a few times. The chain recombines TRBV12-3 or TRBV12-4 with TRBJ2-1; the match to TRBD2 covers 10 bases. The V and J ends lost 5 bases and 1 base, in that order; junction bases with no gene match: 14. The CDR3 is made up of 19 amino acids. CDR3 nucleotides: TGTGCCAGCAGTCCTCTAGGCCAAGCGGGAGGGAATTCCTACAATGAGCAGTTCTTC. Translated: CASSPLGQAGGNSYNEQFF.

There are many counts of this clonotype. Just one base apart from a much larger clone, this may be a read error. The chain has TRBV29-1 and TRBJ2-5; D possibly corresponds to TRBD1 (6 bases). Germline V CDR1 and CDR2: SQVTM, ANQGSEA. Trimming pared 4 bases from V and 11 bases from J, leaving 26 bases between. This CDR3 is 15 amino acids long. The CDR3 protein is CSVVPDPGHINEQYF. In DNA form, the CDR3 reads TGCAGCGTTGTTCCGGATCCGGGACATATCAATGAGCAGTACTTC.

This sequence joins TRBV9 and TRBJ2-2; 7 nucleotides agree with TRBD2. Germline trimming cut 4 bases from V and 3 bases from J; bases unmatched to any gene: 9. CDR3 length: 16 residues. Germline V gene lookup returns CDR1 SGDLS and CDR2 YYNGEE. The CDR3 sequence: CASSPSSGAYTGELFF. DNA for the CDR3: TGTGCCAGCAGCCCCAGCAGCGGGGCCTACACCGGGGAGCTGTTTTTT.

The chain employs TRBV27 and TRBJ2-1; D assignment may be TRBD1 or TRBD2 (5 bases each). This CDR3 has 14 amino acids. The germline V and J ends were trimmed by 5 bases and 13 bases, with 21 bases remaining between them. Looked up from germline, CDR1 is MNHEY and CDR2 is SMNVEV (reference sequence). CDR3 amino acids: CASSRAGTIQTQFF. CDR3 coding DNA: TGTGCCAGCAGTAGGGCAGGGACCATTCAGACCCAGTTCTTC.

V usage is TRBV25-1 and J usage is TRBJ1-6, with D unclear. The CDR3 runs to 15 residues. The germline CDR1 and CDR2 sequences are MGHDK and SYGVNS. V was shortened by 4 bases and J by 6 bases, with 13 bases between the two germline ends. The DNA for the CDR3 is TGTGCCAGCAGTGCGGGAGTAACCGCTAATTCACCCCTCCACTTT. This codes for CASSAGVTANSPLHF.

The chain recombines TRBV4-1 with TRBJ2-2; D may match TRBD1 or TRBD2 (6 bases each). CDR1 and CDR2 from the germline V gene are MGHRA and YSYEKL. The CDR3 extends over 16 amino acids. Trimming shortened V by 1 base and J by 5 bases, and 14 bases separated the two germline ends. CDR3 nucleotides: TGCGCCAGCAGCCAAGTAGGGGGGCCGTGGACCGGGGAGCTGTTTTTT. It is translated as CASSQVGGPWTGELFF.

The chain links TRBV20-1 to TRBJ1-5; D may be TRBD1 (6 bases). The CDR3 runs to 13 residues. V was clipped by 6 bases and J by 2 bases, with 11 bases between them. Germline V gives CDR1 DFQATT, CDR2 SNEGSKA (reference sequence). Here the CDR3 reads CSAHSGGNQPQHF. The CDR3 nucleotides read TGCAGTGCACACTCAGGGGGCAATCAGCCCCAGCATTTT.